This paragraph reports one T cell receptor beta chain. This record belongs to a study of blood T cell repertoires in COVID-19. Overall study context: Whether acute or convalescent, the COVID-19 samples came from the United States, Italy and Spain.

The V gene's germline CDR1 is MNHEY and CDR2 SVGAGI. J lost 5 bases, V lost 7 bases, and 6 bases had no gene match. The CDR3 totals 13 residues. TCRdb's copy holds only in-frame clones and misses some; the assay was immunoSEQ multiplex PCR. The data show tens of thousands of clones, approximately 85% seen once. This receptor was taken from a human donor in a cohort sampled during active COVID-19. The specimen was peripheral blood. The chain is built from TRBV6-5 and TRBJ2-7; 9 nucleotides line up with TRBD1. In DNA form, the CDR3 reads TGTGCCAGCACCGACAGGGGGGTCCACGAGCAGTACTTC. Translated: CASTDRGVHEQYF.